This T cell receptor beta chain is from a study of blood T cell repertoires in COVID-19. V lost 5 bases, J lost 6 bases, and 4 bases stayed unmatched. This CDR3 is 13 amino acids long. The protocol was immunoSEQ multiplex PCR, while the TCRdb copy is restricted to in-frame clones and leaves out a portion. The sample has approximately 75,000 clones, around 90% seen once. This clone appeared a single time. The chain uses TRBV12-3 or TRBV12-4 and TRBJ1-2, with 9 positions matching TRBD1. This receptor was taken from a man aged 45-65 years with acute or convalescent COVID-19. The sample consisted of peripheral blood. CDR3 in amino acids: CASSPRTGDGYTF. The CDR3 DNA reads TGTGCCAGCAGTCCCCGGACAGGGGATGGCTACACCTTC.